The present T cell receptor (beta chain) was sequenced within a study of OX40 agonist ivuxolimab in advanced cancers. Data came from immunoSEQ multiplex PCR; TCRdb stores just in-frame clones and leaves some out. The sample shows tens of thousands of clones, over 75% of them seen only once. Trimming removed 4 bases from V and 7 bases from J, with 10 bases in between. Looked up from germline, CDR1 is MNHEY and CDR2 is SMNVEV (reference sequence). The CDR3 runs to 12 residues. The sample here was CD4+ or CD8+ T cells sorted from blood, taken in a trial of the OX40 agonist ivuxolimab. The receptor comes from an adult with an advanced solid tumor such as melanoma, head and neck, liver or kidney cancer. The chain employs TRBV27 and TRBJ1-2; possible D gene TRBD1, 6 bases. The CDR3 spells CASSSSGVGYTF. In nucleotides, the CDR3 is TGTGCCAGCAGTTCCTCAGGGGTTGGCTACACCTTC.